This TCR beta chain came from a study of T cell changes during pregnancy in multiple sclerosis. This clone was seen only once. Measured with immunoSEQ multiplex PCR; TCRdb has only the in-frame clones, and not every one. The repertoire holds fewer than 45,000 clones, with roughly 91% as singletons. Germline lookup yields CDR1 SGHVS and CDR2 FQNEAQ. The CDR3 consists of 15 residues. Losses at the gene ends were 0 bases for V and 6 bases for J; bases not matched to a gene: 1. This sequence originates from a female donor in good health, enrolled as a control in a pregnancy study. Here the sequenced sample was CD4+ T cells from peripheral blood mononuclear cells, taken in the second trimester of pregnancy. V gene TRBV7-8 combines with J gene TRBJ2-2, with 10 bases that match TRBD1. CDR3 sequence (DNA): TGTGCCAGCAGCTTAGCAGGACAGGGGGCCGGGGAGCTGTTTTTT. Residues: CASSLAGQGAGELFF.